This T cell receptor (beta chain) was documented in a study of T cell changes during pregnancy in multiple sclerosis. The table came from immunoSEQ multiplex PCR; TCRdb's copy has only in-frame clones and leaves some out. The table lists about 70,000 clones, around 94% of them singletons. This CDR3 spans 16 amino acids. V trimming: 5 bases; J trimming: 7 bases; junction bases outside the gene matches: 17. CDR1 SGDLS and CDR2 YYNGEE come from the germline V gene. The sample was peripheral blood, taken in the third trimester of pregnancy. The TCR sequence derives from a female donor with multiple sclerosis, enrolled in a pregnancy study. This rearrangement joins TRBV9 to TRBJ2-5; TRBD1 aligns across 7 bases. CDR3 loop: CASSLHGDRGRWTQYF. The CDR3 region has the DNA TGTGCCAGCAGTCTCCACGGGGACAGAGGGCGATGGACCCAGTACTTC.